What follows describes a single TCR beta chain. Its antigen is undetermined. J lost 4 bases, V lost 0 bases, and 5 bases had no gene match. CDR1 SGHRS and CDR2 YFSETQ come from the germline V gene. The CDR3 has 16 residues. This entry is derived from a study of OX40 agonist ivuxolimab in advanced cancers. Study-wide context: Patients in dose escalation had liver, melanoma, kidney or head and neck cancers. Broader study findings: Low levels of normalized T-cell clonal expansion also appeared in some nonresponders. Dose levels from 0.1 to 3.0 mg/kg saw CD4+ and CD8+ blood T cells expand clonally by week 6. CD8+ T cells averaged more expanded clones than CD4+.

Clones were sequenced by immunoSEQ multiplex PCR, and TCRdb holds only the in-frame ones, with some missing. The table records roughly 70,000 clones, around 85% of them present only once. This TCR was recovered from an adult with an advanced solid tumor such as melanoma, head and neck, liver or kidney cancer. This rearrangement joins TRBV5-1 to TRBJ2-2, with 8 bases lining up with TRBD2. Sequencing used CD4+ or CD8+ T cells sorted from blood, obtained in a trial of the OX40 agonist ivuxolimab. CDR3 in amino acids: CASSLASGSPTGELFF. The CDR3 nucleotides read TGCGCCAGCAGCTTGGCGAGCGGGAGTCCCACCGGGGAGCTGTTTTTT.